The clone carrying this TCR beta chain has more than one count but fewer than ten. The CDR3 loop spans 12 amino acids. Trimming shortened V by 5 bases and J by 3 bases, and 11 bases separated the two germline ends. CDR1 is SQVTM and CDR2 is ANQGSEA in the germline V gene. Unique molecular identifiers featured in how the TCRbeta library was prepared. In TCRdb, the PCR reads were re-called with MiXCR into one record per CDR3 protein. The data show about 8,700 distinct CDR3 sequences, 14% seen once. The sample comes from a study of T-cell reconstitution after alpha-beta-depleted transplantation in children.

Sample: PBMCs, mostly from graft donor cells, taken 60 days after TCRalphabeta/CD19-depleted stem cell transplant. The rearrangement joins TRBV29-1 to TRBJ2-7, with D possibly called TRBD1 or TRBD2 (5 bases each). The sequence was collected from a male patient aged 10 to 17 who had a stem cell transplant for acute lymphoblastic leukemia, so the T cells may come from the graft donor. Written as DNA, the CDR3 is TGCAGCGTTTGGGGGAGAAACTACGAGCAGTACTTC. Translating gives CSVWGRNYEQYF.